One and the same sample provided the 4 T cell receptor beta chains below, sequenced in a study of T cell repertoires in cytomegalovirus infection (dated by TCRdb to the late 2010s). Sequenced using an Illumina HiSeq 1500. TCRdb reworked the public reads: Q25 trimming with fastp, MiXCR clone assembly, productive beta chains retained. Entries that share a CDR3 protein sequence are merged under the most common genes and DNA. The sample has 630,000 or so distinct CDR3 sequences on record, roughly 26% of them singletons. The ten largest clones take up 8% of the sample. The specimen sequenced was CD8+ T cells from PBMCs. These receptors all stem from a human donor in good health (CMV status not recorded). Some clones in this sample may be carry-over from other donors' samples.

The J gene is TRBJ2-3, the V gene TRBV5-5; D not certain. This CDR3 is built from 14 residues. CDR1 and CDR2 from the germline V gene are SGHKS and YYEKEE (reference sequence). V gave up 4 bases and J gave up 1 base, with 10 bases separating them. The CDR3 sequence: CASSMRGGTDTQYF. CDR3 nucleotide sequence: TGTGCCAGCAGCATGCGTGGGGGCACAGATACGCAGTATTTT.

This clonotype occurred many times. V and J are TRBV7-2 and TRBJ1-1; 7 nucleotides align to TRBD1. This CDR3 spans 11 amino acids. Germline loops: CDR1 SGHTA, CDR2 FQGNSA. V lost 5 bases to trimming and J lost 11 bases; unmatched junction nucleotides: 5. This CDR3 reads CASSAYRGAFF. The CDR3 DNA follows: TGTGCCAGCAGCGCATACAGGGGCGCTTTCTTT.

This clonotype was detected a few times. The rearrangement joins TRBV28 to TRBJ1-5; the D gene is possibly TRBD1 (5 bases). The CDR3 is 12 residues long. V lost 2 bases to trimming and J lost 6 bases, with 5 bases between them. Germline V gene data show CDR1 as MDHEN and CDR2 as SYDVKM. This chain's CDR3 is CASSLRGQPQHF. DNA of the CDR3: TGTGCCAGCAGTTTAAGGGGTCAGCCCCAGCATTTT. The full variable domain, in which reference TRBV28 and TRBJ1-5 provide the parts outside the CDR3, is DVKVTQSSRYLVKRTGEKVFLECVQDMDHENMFWYRQDPGLGLRLIYFSYDVKMKEKGDIPEGYSVSREKKERFSLILESASTNQTSMYLCASSLRGQPQHFGDGTRLSIL.

The V and J genes are TRBV4-1 and TRBJ2-1; 9 nucleotides line up with TRBD1. CDR1 is MGHRA, CDR2 YSYEKL, per germline. The CDR3 is made up of 14 amino acids. With 4 bases clipped from V and 9 bases from J, the junction kept 7 bases outside the gene matches. CDR3 protein: CASSLPGQGGEQFF. CDR3 sequence (DNA): TGCGCCAGCAGCCTCCCGGGACAGGGTGGTGAGCAGTTCTTC.